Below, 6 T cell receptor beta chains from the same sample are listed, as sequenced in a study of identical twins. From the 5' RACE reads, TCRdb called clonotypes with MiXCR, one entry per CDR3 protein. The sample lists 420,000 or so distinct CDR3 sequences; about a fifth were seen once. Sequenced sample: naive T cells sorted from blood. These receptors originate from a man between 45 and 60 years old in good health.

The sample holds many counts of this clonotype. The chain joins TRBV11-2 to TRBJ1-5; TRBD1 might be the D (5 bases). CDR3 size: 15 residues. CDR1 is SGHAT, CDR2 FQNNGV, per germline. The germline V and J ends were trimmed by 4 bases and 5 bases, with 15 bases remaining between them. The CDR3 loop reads CASSSGPDNYQPQHF. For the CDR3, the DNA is TGTGCCAGCAGCTCAGGGCCGGATAACTATCAGCCCCAGCATTTT.

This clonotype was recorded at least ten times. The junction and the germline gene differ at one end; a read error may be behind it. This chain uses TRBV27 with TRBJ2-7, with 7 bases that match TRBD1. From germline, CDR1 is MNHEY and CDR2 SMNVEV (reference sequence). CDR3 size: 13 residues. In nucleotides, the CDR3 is TGCGCCAGCAGCCCGGGACAGTCCTACGAGCAGTACTTC. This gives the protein CASSPGQSYEQYF.

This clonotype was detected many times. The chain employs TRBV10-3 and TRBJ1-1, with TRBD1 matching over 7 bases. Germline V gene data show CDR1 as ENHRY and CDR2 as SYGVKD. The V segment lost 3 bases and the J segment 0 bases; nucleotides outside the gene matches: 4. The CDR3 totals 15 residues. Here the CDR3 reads CAISESGQMNTEAFF. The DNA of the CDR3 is TGTGCCATCAGTGAATCGGGACAGATGAACACTGAAGCTTTCTTT.

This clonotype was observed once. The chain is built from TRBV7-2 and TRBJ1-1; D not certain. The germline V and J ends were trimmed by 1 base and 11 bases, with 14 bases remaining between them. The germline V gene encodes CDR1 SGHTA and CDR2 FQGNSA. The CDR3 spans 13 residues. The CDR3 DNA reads TGTGCCAGCAGCTTAGACCCGACAATGGCGGCTTTCTTT. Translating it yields CASSLDPTMAAFF.

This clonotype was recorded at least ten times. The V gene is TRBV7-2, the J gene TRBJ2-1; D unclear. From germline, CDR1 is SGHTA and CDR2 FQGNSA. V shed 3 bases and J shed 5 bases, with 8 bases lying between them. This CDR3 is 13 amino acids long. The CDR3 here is CASSFKRDNEQFF. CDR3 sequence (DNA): TGTGCCAGCAGCTTTAAGCGAGACAATGAGCAGTTCTTC. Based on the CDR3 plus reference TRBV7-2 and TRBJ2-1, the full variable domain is GAGVSQSPSNKVTEKGKDVELRCDPISGHTALYWYRQSLGQGLEFLIYFQGNSAPDKSGLPSDRFSAERTGGSVSTLTIQRTQQEDSAVYLCASSFKRDNEQFFGPGTRLTVL.

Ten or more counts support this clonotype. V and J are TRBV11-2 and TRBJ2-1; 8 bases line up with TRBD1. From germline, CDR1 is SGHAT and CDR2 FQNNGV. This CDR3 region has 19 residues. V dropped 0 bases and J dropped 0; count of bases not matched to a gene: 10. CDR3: CASSLDASGGISSYNEQFF. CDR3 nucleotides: TGTGCCAGCAGCTTAGATGCGTCAGGGGGCATAAGCTCCTACAATGAGCAGTTCTTC. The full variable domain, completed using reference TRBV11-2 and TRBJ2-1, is EAGVAQSPRYKIIEKRQSVAFWCNPISGHATLYWYQQILGQGPKLLIQFQNNGVVDDSQLPKDRFSAERLKGVDSTLKIQPAKLEDSAVYLCASSLDASGGISSYNEQFFGPGTRLTVL.